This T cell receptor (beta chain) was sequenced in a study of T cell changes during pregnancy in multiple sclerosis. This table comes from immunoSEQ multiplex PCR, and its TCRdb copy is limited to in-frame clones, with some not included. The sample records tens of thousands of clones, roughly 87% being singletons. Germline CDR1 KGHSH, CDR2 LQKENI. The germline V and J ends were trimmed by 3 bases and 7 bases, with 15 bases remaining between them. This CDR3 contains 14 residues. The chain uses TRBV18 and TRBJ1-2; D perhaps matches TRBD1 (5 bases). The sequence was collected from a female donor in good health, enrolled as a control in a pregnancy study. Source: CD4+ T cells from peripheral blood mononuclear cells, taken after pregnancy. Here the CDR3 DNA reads TGTGCCAGCTCACCCCTAGGCAGGGAATCTGGCTACACCTTC. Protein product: CASSPLGRESGYTF.